This TCR beta chain derives from a study of blood T cell repertoires in COVID-19. Whole-study context: Sites across the United States, Italy and Spain contributed samples from acute and convalescent COVID-19. Sources were T cells, B-cell-depleted T cells, or PBMCs; the material itself was cDNA or gDNA.

Authors' data handling: Amplified reference gene primers provided the basis for estimating nucleated cell counts. Assay used: immunoSEQ multiplex PCR; TCRdb lists only in-frame clones, some missing. D and trimming come from the DNA, and the V and J calls and clone size come from that table. The sample includes fewer than 140,000 clones, over 70% seen only once; the top ten take approximately 0.9%. This clone was counted between two and nine times. V was pared by 2 bases and J by 1 base, with 4 bases of the junction left unmatched. CDR3 length: 17 residues. The germline V gene has CDR1 SGHRS and CDR2 YFSETQ.

This chain joins TRBV5-1 and TRBJ2-2, with 11 bases aligning to TRBD2. This TCR came from a human donor with acute or convalescent COVID-19. The donor label of this sample is uncertain. The sample taken for sequencing was peripheral blood. In DNA form, the CDR3 reads TGCGCCAGCAGCTTCCCGGGGACTAGCGGGAACACCGGGGAGCTGTTTTTT. This translates into CASSFPGTSGNTGELFF.